This T cell receptor beta chain was captured in a study of cytomegalovirus exposure and HLA in healthy donors (dated by TCRdb to 2015 to 2018). General notes on the study: According to a later analysis, one platform produced both the 100 to 150 validation repertoires and the 666 repertoires of the first cohort. Along with the approximately 620-subject first cohort, a separate validation cohort of over a hundred different subjects was used. The study aimed to test whether cataloging public T cell receptors could reveal signatures of past pathogen exposure. To predict cytomegalovirus infection status, the study combined high-throughput TCR immunosequencing, statistical association of individual TCRs with disease status, and machine learning. Summary of the overall study and its limitations: In the study, approximately 160 TCR beta chains were listed as associated with cytomegalovirus. Of the cluster scores, 85% to 95% were above 0 in a later analysis, which found that TCRs clustered in the first cohort also tended to co-occur in the 95 to 150 validation repertoires. Most TCR sequences were seen in very few donors, while some public TCRs were found in many individuals. In vitro tests confirmed that a few of the cytomegalovirus-associated TCR beta chains recognize cytomegalovirus antigens. Cytomegalovirus status was reported to be diagnosed by the classifier with high specificity and sensitivity in both the original and validation cohorts. It was suggested by the authors that the approach could potentially be generalized to other disease states and immunological phenotypes. A later analysis lacked HLA typing for the validation cohort, so it scored co-occurrence in that cohort across all 110 or so repertoires.

About this clone itself: Its antigen remains unidentified. No base quality information exists; no much larger clone differs at one position.

From the cysteine through the phenylalanine, the CDR3 covers 13 amino acids. Of the read, only the CDR3 DNA is kept; its 39 bases are in frame from base 1. CDR1 and CDR2 (SGHNT, YENEEA) derive from the germline V gene. V gives up 3 bases and J gives up 2 bases, and the segment between their germline ends measures 7 bases. The library was built by means of the immunoSEQ multiplex PCR assay. Per the authors' processing: To diagnose cytomegalovirus status from the catalog of TCR beta chain sequences, a statistical classification framework was built. The immuneACCESS repertoire file appears here via TCRdb, limited to in-frame rearrangements. These files lack a portion of the clones; in checked studies, under half of the deficit traces to unresolved V genes, and the cause of the others is not known. The DNA gave D and trimming, while V, J and clone size come from that table. The sample data list roughly 150,000 clones, and 88% of these were observed just once. Roughly 3% of the sample is taken by the ten largest.

The donors belonged to the validation cohort of around 120 subjects, which was separate from the roughly 700-subject first cohort. Sequencing used PBMCs. The source of this sequence is a man aged 18-30 years in good health and CMV-seronegative. The chain couples TRBV11-3 to TRBJ1-1, with the D gene too uncertain to name. The bases read TGTGCCAGCAGCTTCCTTCTAAACACTGAAGCTTTCTTT. Translation gives CASSFLLNTEAFF.